The clone carrying this T cell receptor (beta chain) was counted a single time. Its antigen is not known. This record belongs to a study of shared clonotypes between healthy human individuals. On the study more broadly: Each donor contributed plates that comprised three CD4 naive, three CD4 memory, two CD8 naive and one CD8 memory. Findings and limits, study-wide: Compared with clonotypes that all four donors shared, non-shared clonotypes had lower generation probabilities.

The test was conducted at deep level. TCRdb's copy holds only in-frame clones and misses some; the assay was immunoSEQ multiplex PCR. Here the sample spans around 1.6 million clones, approximately 98% being singletons. Looked up from germline, CDR1 is SGDLS and CDR2 is YYNGEE. CDR3 size: 15 residues. With V trimmed by 4 bases and J by 7 bases, 8 bases remained unmatched. The sequence was obtained from a man aged 25-40 years in good health. The sample comprised naive CD4+ T cells sorted from blood. Subset meaning: CD45RA+ positively selected. The chain links TRBV9 to TRBJ2-3; 11 bases agree with TRBD2. CDR3 DNA: TGTGCCAGCAGCCCCCGACTAGCGGGGAGTCATACGCAGTATTTT. Amino acids: CASSPRLAGSHTQYF.